This entry is about one T cell receptor beta chain. Antigen unknown. These data are taken from a study of T cells in localized non-small cell lung cancer. Regarding the study as a whole: Within adjacent lung there appeared a median approximately 58 of the top 100 tumor clones. One tumor region alone was sequenced, and heterogeneity therefore remains possible.

This table comes from immunoSEQ multiplex PCR, and its TCRdb copy is limited to in-frame clones, with some not included. The sample consists of approximately 49,000 clones, 70% to 85% of them appearing once. This CDR3 spans 15 amino acids. Trimming cost V 2 bases and J 10 bases, with 18 bases left between them. The germline V gene encodes CDR1 MNHEY and CDR2 SVGAGI. The material was peripheral blood, obtained before any cancer treatment. V gene TRBV6-5 combines with J gene TRBJ2-1; D not resolved. The receptor comes from a man between 40 and 69 years old with stage I squamous cell lung carcinoma. CDR3 in DNA: TGTGCCAGCAGTTACGATACGGTCAGGCTGGAGGAGCAGTTCTTC. Translated, it gives CASSYDTVRLEEQFF.